This T cell receptor (beta chain) is from a study of blood T cell repertoires in COVID-19. The wider study: Sources were T cells, B-cell-depleted T cells, or PBMCs; the material itself was cDNA or gDNA.

Source study methods: Amplification of reference gene primers was used by the study to estimate nucleated cell counts. TCRdb's copy holds only in-frame clones and misses some; the assay was immunoSEQ multiplex PCR. Clone size and V and J calls were adopted from that table, with D and trimming inferred from the DNA. Of 90,000 or so clones detected, roughly 84% appear once; the ten largest clones hold approximately 25%. This CDR3 is 15 amino acids long. J gave up 8 bases and V 4 bases, and 8 bases lay outside the gene matches. CDR1 and CDR2 from the germline V gene are LGHDT and YNNKEL (reference sequence).

The source of this sequence is a man aged 55 to 70 with acute or convalescent COVID-19. The sequenced sample consisted of peripheral blood. This rearrangement joins TRBV3-1 (or the pseudogene TRBV3-2) to TRBJ1-6; 7 bases match TRBD1. The CDR3 DNA is TGTGCCAGCAGCCCTAGACAGGGTTTTGATTCACCCCTCCACTTT. This sequence encodes CASSPRQGFDSPLHF.